The sample holds many counts of the clone carrying this T cell receptor (beta chain). Its antigen is still unknown. TCRdb used MiXCR to reprocess the reads, holding one entry per CDR3 protein. The sample carries around 900,000 distinct CDR3 sequences, about 33% recorded once. These data come from a study of T cell repertoires in cytomegalovirus infection. The V end was cut by 3 bases, the J end by 5 bases, with 10 bases between. The CDR3 runs to 13 residues. From germline, CDR1 is MDHEN and CDR2 SYDVKM. The receptor was isolated from a human donor in good health (CMV status not recorded). Some clones in this sample may be carry-over from other donors' samples. The material sequenced was cultured CD8+ T cells from PBMCs, taken from culture after CMV antigen stimulation. The rearrangement joins TRBV28 to TRBJ2-5, with D uncertain. CDR3 protein: CASSLPGKETQYF. CDR3 nucleotides: TGTGCCAGCAGTTTGCCAGGAAAGGAGACCCAGTACTTC. The full variable domain, in which reference TRBV28 and TRBJ2-5 provide the parts outside the CDR3, is DVKVTQSSRYLVKRTGEKVFLECVQDMDHENMFWYRQDPGLGLRLIYFSYDVKMKEKGDIPEGYSVSREKKERFSLILESASTNQTSMYLCASSLPGKETQYFGPGTRLLVL.